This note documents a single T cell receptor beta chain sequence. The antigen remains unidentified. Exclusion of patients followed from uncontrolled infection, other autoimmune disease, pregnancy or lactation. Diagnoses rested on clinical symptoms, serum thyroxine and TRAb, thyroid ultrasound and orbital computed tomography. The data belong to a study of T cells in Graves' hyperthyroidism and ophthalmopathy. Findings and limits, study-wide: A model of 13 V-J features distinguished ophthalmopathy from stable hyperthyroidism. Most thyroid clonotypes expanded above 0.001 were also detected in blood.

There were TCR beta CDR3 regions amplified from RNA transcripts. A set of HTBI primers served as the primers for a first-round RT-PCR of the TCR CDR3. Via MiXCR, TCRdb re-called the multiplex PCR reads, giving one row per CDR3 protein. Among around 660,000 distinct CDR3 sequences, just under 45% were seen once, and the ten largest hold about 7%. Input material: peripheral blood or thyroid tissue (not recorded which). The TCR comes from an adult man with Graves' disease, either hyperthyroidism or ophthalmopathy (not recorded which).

CDR3 in DNA: TGTGCCAGCAGTGGGAGACTAGCGGGGGGCTACGAGCAGTACTTC. It specifies CASSGRLAGGYEQYF. V is TRBV6-1 and J is TRBJ2-7; 13 bases match TRBD2. V was pared by 4 bases and J by 3 bases, with 3 bases of the junction left unmatched. The length of the CDR3 is 15 residues. Germline assignment: CDR1 MNHNS and CDR2 SASEGT.